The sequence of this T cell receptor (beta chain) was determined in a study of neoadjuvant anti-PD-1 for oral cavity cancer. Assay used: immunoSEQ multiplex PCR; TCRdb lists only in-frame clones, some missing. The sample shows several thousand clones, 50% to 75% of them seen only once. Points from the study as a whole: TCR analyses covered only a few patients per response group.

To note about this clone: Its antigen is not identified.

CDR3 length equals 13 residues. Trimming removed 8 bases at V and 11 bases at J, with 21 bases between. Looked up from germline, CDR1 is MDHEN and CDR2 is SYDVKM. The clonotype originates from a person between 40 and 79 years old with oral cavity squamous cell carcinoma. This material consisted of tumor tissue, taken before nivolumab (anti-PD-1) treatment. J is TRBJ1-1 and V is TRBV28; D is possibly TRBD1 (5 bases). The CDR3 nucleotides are TGTGCCAGCGGAGCAGGGCTGGTAATCGGTGCTTTCTTT. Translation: CASGAGLVIGAFF. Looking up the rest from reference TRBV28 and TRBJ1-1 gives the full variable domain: DVKVTQSSRYLVKRTGEKVFLECVQDMDHENMFWYRQDPGLGLRLIYFSYDVKMKEKGDIPEGYSVSREKKERFSLILESASTNQTSMYLCASGAGLVIGAFFGQGTRLTVV.